This T cell receptor beta chain was identified during a study of shared clonotypes between healthy human individuals. CD8 cells regarded as naive lacked CD45RO, were positively chosen for CCR7, and omitted terminally differentiated effector memory CD45RA+ cells. All of the donors resided in Nashville, Tennessee, and each was a Caucasian adult. Sequencing was performed with immunoSEQ multiplex PCR; in TCRdb, only in-frame clones are kept and a portion is missing. The repertoire consists of approximately 2,000,000 clones, with roughly 93% occurring once and the leading ten covering approximately 1.6%. This clone was picked up a small number of times. Its target is unknown. Other DNA sequences in this specimen translate into the identical CDR3. Whole-study findings and limits: Generation probability values for non-shared clonotypes were lower than those for clonotypes shared by all four donors.

Sequencing input: naive CD8+ T cells from PBMCs. The source is a man aged 18 to 30 in good health. Some clones in this sample may be carry-over from other donors' samples.

The CDR3 DNA follows: TGTGCCAGCAGCTTGGGACAGGGTGAAGCTTTCTTT. Its protein product is CASSLGQGEAFF. This rearrangement joins TRBV11-2 to TRBJ1-1; 9 positions match TRBD1. V was clipped by 3 bases and J by 7 bases; unmatched bases: 0. Germline V gives CDR1 SGHAT, CDR2 FQNNGV. This CDR3 contains 12 residues.